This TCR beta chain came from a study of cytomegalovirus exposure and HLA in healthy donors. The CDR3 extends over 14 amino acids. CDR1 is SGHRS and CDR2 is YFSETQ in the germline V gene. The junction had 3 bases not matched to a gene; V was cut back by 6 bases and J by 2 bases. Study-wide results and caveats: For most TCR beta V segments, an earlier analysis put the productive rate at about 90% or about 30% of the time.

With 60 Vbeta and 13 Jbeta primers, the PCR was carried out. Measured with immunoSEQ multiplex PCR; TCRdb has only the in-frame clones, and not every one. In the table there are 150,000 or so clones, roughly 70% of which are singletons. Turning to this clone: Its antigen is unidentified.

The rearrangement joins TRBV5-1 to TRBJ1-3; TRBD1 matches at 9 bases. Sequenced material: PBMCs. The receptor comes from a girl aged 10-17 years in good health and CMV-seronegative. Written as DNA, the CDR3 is TGCGCCAGCAAACAGGGGGCGGCTGGAAACACCATATATTTT. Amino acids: CASKQGAAGNTIYF.